This is a list of T cell receptor beta chains from one sample in a study of Graves' ophthalmopathy and Graves' hyperthyroidism. TCRdb independently ran MiXCR on the multiplex PCR reads; one entry per CDR3 protein. The sample shows more than 1,000,000 distinct CDR3 sequences, about 35% of them seen only once. The material sequenced was peripheral blood or thyroid tissue (not recorded which). These receptors all stem from an adult man with Graves' hyperthyroidism. CDR3s include the opening cysteine and the closing phenylalanine or tryptophan. Each record gives: J gene, V gene, clone size, D gene, CDR3 protein, CDR3 DNA. The D gene is left open where the match is weak. The size entry is marked missing in some rows and otherwise reads once, few, many or a size class.

>TRBJ2-7|TRBV3-1|.|.
CASSPTQDGYEQYF
TGTGCCAGCAGCCCAACACAGGACGGTTACGAGCAGTACTTC
>TRBJ2-7|TRBV7-8|.|TRBD2
CASSLVLTRLAGGGWVLYEQYF
TGTGCCAGCAGCTTAGTACTAACAAGACTAGCGGGAGGGGGTTGGGTTCTCTACGAGCAGTACTTC
>TRBJ2-1|TRBV7-8|.|.
CASSLSPEQFF
TGTGCCAGCAGCCTGAGTCCTGAGCAGTTCTTC
>TRBJ1-1|TRBV7-9|many|.
CASSSARGALNTEAFF
TGTGCCAGCAGCTCCGCCCGGGGAGCCTTGAACACTGAAGCTTTCTTT
>TRBJ1-2|TRBV19|.|TRBD1
CAVEGGQGRGGYTF
TGCGCCGTCGAAGGAGGACAGGGAAGAGGTGGCTACACCTTC
>TRBJ1-1|TRBV7-9|many|TRBD1
CASTDRGGTEAFF
TGTGCCAGCACCGACAGGGGGGGCACTGAAGCTTTCTTT
>TRBJ2-7|TRBV4-2|.|.
CASSQAGEMYEQYF
TGTGCCAGCAGCCAAGCCGGGGAAATGTACGAGCAGTACTTC
>TRBJ2-5|TRBV15|many|TRBD2
CATSRPSLAGGPRETQYF
TGTGCCACCAGCAGACCATCACTAGCGGGGGGGCCTCGGGAGACCCAGTACTTC
>TRBJ2-7|TRBV5-8|.|TRBD1
CAGSSRDRAVYEQYF
TGTGCCGGCAGCTCCCGGGACAGAGCAGTCTACGAGCAGTACTTC
>TRBJ2-2|TRBV10-3|many|.
CAISVEVSGELFF
TGTGCCATCAGTGTTGAGGTATCCGGGGAGCTGTTTTTT
>TRBJ1-3|TRBV19|few|TRBD1
CASSMDRVSGNTIYF
TGTGCCAGTAGTATGGACAGGGTCTCTGGAAACACCATATATTTT
>TRBJ2-5|TRBV9|few|TRBD1
CASSVRQGETQYF
TGTGCCAGCAGCGTACGACAGGGAGAGACCCAGTACTTC
>TRBJ1-3|TRBV7-2|.|.
CASSVERGPGNTIYF
TGTGCCAGCAGCGTTGAACGGGGGCCTGGAAACACCATATATTTT
>TRBJ1-5|TRBV4-3|.|.
CASSQDLVSNQPQHF
TGCGCCAGCAGCCAAGATCTCGTCAGCAATCAGCCCCAGCATTTT
>TRBJ2-7|TRBV7-8|few|TRBD1
CASSGRGFGTASYEQYF
TGTGCCAGCAGCGGCCGTGGCTTCGGGACAGCTTCCTACGAGCAGTACTTC
>TRBJ1-5|TRBV20-1|many|.
CSTSRGPGNQPQHF
TGCAGTACAAGCAGGGGCCCAGGCAATCAGCCCCAGCATTTT